This is a list of T cell receptor beta chains from one sample in a study of blood T cell repertoires in COVID-19. Assay used: immunoSEQ multiplex PCR; TCRdb lists only in-frame clones, some missing. The data hold under 200,000 clones, with roughly 80% observed a single time. Sequenced input: peripheral blood. The receptors come from a human donor in a cohort sampled during active COVID-19. The CDR3 runs from the conserved cysteine through the conserved F or W. D genes are given only for firm matches. Part of the rows lack a size; the others show once, few, many or a class for expanded clones.

D: -
size: once
J: TRBJ2-3
V: TRBV9
DNA: TGTGCCAGCAGCGCGACTAGTTCCCCATACACAGATACGCAGTATTTT
CDR3: CASSATSSPYTDTQYF

D: -
size: -
J: TRBJ1-6
V: TRBV6-5
DNA: TGTGCCAGCAGCCGGGACATTAGGAATTCACCCCTCCACTTT
CDR3: CASSRDIRNSPLHF

D: TRBD1
size: -
J: TRBJ2-7
V: TRBV27
DNA: TGTGCCAGCAGTTTAAGGGCAGGGGGCGCGTCCGGCTCCTACGAGCAGTACTTC
CDR3: CASSLRAGGASGSYEQYF

D: TRBD1
size: -
J: TRBJ1-1
V: TRBV6-5
DNA: TGTGCCAGCAGTTACTTAAGGGGGCTGAACACTGAAGCTTTCTTT
CDR3: CASSYLRGLNTEAFF

D: TRBD1
size: -
J: TRBJ1-2
V: TRBV27
DNA: TGTGCCAGCAGTTTATGGCCACAGGGGGCGAGGTATGGCTACACCTTC
CDR3: CASSLWPQGARYGYTF

D: -
size: -
J: TRBJ1-1
V: TRBV5-1
DNA: TGCGCCAGCAGCTTGGATTCAGTGACAACGAACACTGAAGCTTTCTTT
CDR3: CASSLDSVTTNTEAFF

D: TRBD1
size: -
J: TRBJ1-2
V: TRBV6-5
DNA: TGTGCCAGCAGTTACTCGACAGGGGCGCAACGGGGCTACACCTTC
CDR3: CASSYSTGAQRGYTF

D: TRBD1
size: -
J: TRBJ2-7
V: TRBV5-1
DNA: TGCGCCAGCAGCCTCTCATTACGGGACAGGGGCCACGAGCAGTACTTC
CDR3: CASSLSLRDRGHEQYF

D: TRBD1
size: few
J: TRBJ1-1
V: TRBV19
DNA: TGTGCCAGTAGTCCGAAGACAGGGCCGAACACTGAAGCTTTCTTT
CDR3: CASSPKTGPNTEAFF

D: -
size: -
J: TRBJ2-1
V: TRBV20-1
DNA: TGCAGTGCTAGTACTACTAGCAATGAGCAGTTCTTC
CDR3: CSASTTSNEQFF

D: TRBD2
size: -
J: TRBJ2-7
V: TRBV20-1
DNA: TGCAGTGCTAGTGGGGGCGGGGGGGGCAGAGAGCAGTACTTC
CDR3: CSASGGGGGREQYF

D: -
size: -
J: TRBJ2-7
V: TRBV9
DNA: TGTGCCAGCAGCCTCCAGGGGGGCGAGGCCTACGAGCAGTACTTC
CDR3: CASSLQGGEAYEQYF

D: TRBD1
size: few
J: TRBJ2-5
V: TRBV25-1
DNA: TGTGCCAGCAGTGACTCAGGGGGCAAGACCCAGTACTTC
CDR3: CASSDSGGKTQYF

D: -
size: -
J: TRBJ2-7
V: TRBV24-1
DNA: TGTGCCACCAGTGGAGCCCCCCGAGGCAGGGGAACCTACGAGCAGTACTTC
CDR3: CATSGAPRGRGTYEQYF

D: TRBD1
size: -
J: TRBJ2-7
V: TRBV27
DNA: TGTGCCAGCAGTTTATCGCACAGGGGAGCCTACGAGCAGTACTTC
CDR3: CASSLSHRGAYEQYF

D: -
size: -
J: TRBJ2-6
V: TRBV28
DNA: TGTGCCAGCAGTCCCCAGGGCTCTGGGGCCAACGTCCTGACTTTC
CDR3: CASSPQGSGANVLTF

D: TRBD1
size: few
J: TRBJ2-1
V: TRBV9
DNA: TGTGCCAGCAGCGTAGAGGGACAGGGGACCAATGAGCAGTTCTTC
CDR3: CASSVEGQGTNEQFF

D: TRBD2
size: -
J: TRBJ2-2
V: TRBV6-5
DNA: TGTGCCAGCAGCGTAGGACTAGCGGGAACCGGGGAGCTGTTTTTT
CDR3: CASSVGLAGTGELFF

D: -
size: once
J: TRBJ2-2
V: TRBV6-5
DNA: TGTGCCAGCAGTCCCTCGGGGTTCGGGGAGCTGTTTTTT
CDR3: CASSPSGFGELFF

D: -
size: -
J: TRBJ2-7
V: TRBV6-5
DNA: TGTGCCAGCGGCAGACTACTCGAGCAGTACTTC
CDR3: CASGRLLEQYF

D: -
size: -
J: TRBJ1-1
V: TRBV4-3
DNA: TGCGCCAGCAGCTTAGGGGGAGCAGGGTTGAACACTGAAGCTTTCTTT
CDR3: CASSLGGAGLNTEAFF

D: TRBD2
size: -
J: TRBJ2-7
V: TRBV7-2
DNA: TGTGCCAGCAGCTTAGTGGGGGGACTAGCGGGATACGAGCAGTACTTC
CDR3: CASSLVGGLAGYEQYF

D: TRBD2
size: -
J: TRBJ2-2
V: TRBV7-2
DNA: TGTGCCAGCAGCTCTAGCGGGAACACCGGGGAGCTGTTTTTT
CDR3: CASSSSGNTGELFF

D: -
size: -
J: TRBJ2-1
V: TRBV13
DNA: TGTGCCAGCAGCCATCCACAGGGCAAATGGGATAATGAGCAGTTCTTC
CDR3: CASSHPQGKWDNEQFF

D: TRBD1
size: -
J: TRBJ1-1
V: TRBV27
DNA: TGTGCCAGCAGTCCCCAGGGGGCGGAAGCTTTCTTT
CDR3: CASSPQGAEAFF

D: TRBD1
size: -
J: TRBJ1-3
V: TRBV2
DNA: TGTGCCAGCAGTAGGGACAGGGGCCCTCGGACCTCTGGAAACACCATATATTTT
CDR3: CASSRDRGPRTSGNTIYF

D: TRBD1
size: -
J: TRBJ2-5
V: TRBV7-9
DNA: TGTGCCAGCAGCTCCCAGGGGGTTCAAGAGACCCAGTACTTC
CDR3: CASSSQGVQETQYF

D: TRBD1
size: -
J: TRBJ2-5
V: TRBV5-1
DNA: TGCGCCAGCAGCTTGGCGGCAGGGGGCCCTCAAGAGACCCAGTACTTC
CDR3: CASSLAAGGPQETQYF

D: TRBD1
size: -
J: TRBJ1-2
V: TRBV7-9
DNA: TGTGCCAGCAGCTTAAATTCCCTAGCTGGGACAGGCTATGGCTACACCTTC
CDR3: CASSLNSLAGTGYGYTF

D: -
size: -
J: TRBJ2-7
V: TRBV6-6
DNA: TGTGCCAGCAGTACAGGGTACGAGCAGTACTTC
CDR3: CASSTGYEQYF

D: -
size: -
J: TRBJ1-5
V: TRBV6-2/TRBV6-3
DNA: TGTGCCAGCAGTCCACAGGGCCCCTATAGCAATCAGCCCCAGCATTTT
CDR3: CASSPQGPYSNQPQHF

D: TRBD1
size: -
J: TRBJ2-7
V: TRBV4-1
DNA: TGCGCCAGCAGCCAGGGACAGGGACCGGTCGAGCAGTACTTC
CDR3: CASSQGQGPVEQYF

D: -
size: many
J: TRBJ1-2
V: TRBV28
DNA: TGTGCCAGCAGTTCCGCAGCTGGGCCTGGTGGCTACACCTTC
CDR3: CASSSAAGPGGYTF

D: TRBD1
size: -
J: TRBJ2-1
V: TRBV27
DNA: TGTGCCAGCAGTCTACGGACAGGGACAAGGAATGAGCAGTTCTTC
CDR3: CASSLRTGTRNEQFF

D: TRBD1
size: few
J: TRBJ2-3
V: TRBV9
DNA: TGTGCCAGCAGCGTAGCGGGGACAGGGGGCACAGATACGCAGTATTTT
CDR3: CASSVAGTGGTDTQYF

D: -
size: once
J: TRBJ1-6
V: TRBV18
DNA: TGTGCCAGCTCACCCTGGACTCCTCCGGATTCACCCCTCCACTTT
CDR3: CASSPWTPPDSPLHF

D: -
size: once
J: TRBJ2-7
V: TRBV29-1
DNA: TGCAGCGTTGACTCGATCCGGGGTTACGAGCAGTACTTC
CDR3: CSVDSIRGYEQYF

D: -
size: -
J: TRBJ1-6
V: TRBV27
DNA: TGTGCCAGCCGGAGGGACCGGGACTCCTATAATTCACCCCTCCACTTT
CDR3: CASRRDRDSYNSPLHF

D: TRBD2
size: -
J: TRBJ2-3
V: TRBV2
DNA: TGTGCCAGCAGAGGCATTACTAGCGGGAGGGCAGATACGCAGTATTTT
CDR3: CASRGITSGRADTQYF

D: -
size: -
J: TRBJ2-7
V: TRBV19
DNA: TGTGCCAGTAGTATAGAAAGCGGATCCTACGAGCAGTACTTC
CDR3: CASSIESGSYEQYF

D: -
size: -
J: TRBJ2-4
V: TRBV28
DNA: TGTGCCAGCAGTGAGGGTTCGGAAAACATTCAGTACTTC
CDR3: CASSEGSENIQYF

D: TRBD1
size: -
J: TRBJ2-7
V: TRBV7-2
DNA: TGTGCCAGCAGCTCGCAGGGGGCATACGAGCAGTACTTC
CDR3: CASSSQGAYEQYF

D: TRBD1
size: -
J: TRBJ2-7
V: TRBV7-6
DNA: TGTGCCAGCAGCTTCTCGAACAGGGGGACCTACGAGCAGTACTTC
CDR3: CASSFSNRGTYEQYF

D: -
size: -
J: TRBJ2-7
V: TRBV7-9
DNA: TGTGCCAGCAGCTTAGCGGAAGGCAGGGGCTACGAGCAGTACTTC
CDR3: CASSLAEGRGYEQYF

D: -
size: -
J: TRBJ2-1
V: TRBV15
DNA: TGTGCCACCAGCAACTCAAGGGGGGGATACAATGAGCAGTTCTTC
CDR3: CATSNSRGGYNEQFF